This TCR beta chain was identified in a study of T cell changes during pregnancy in multiple sclerosis. The V gene lost 4 bases and the J gene lost 5 bases, with 18 bases spanning the gap. CDR3 size: 16 residues. CDR1 is MGHRA and CDR2 is YSYEKL in the germline V gene. Only in-frame clones appear in the TCRdb table, and some are missing; sequencing was by immunoSEQ multiplex PCR. The table records fewer than 20,000 clones, over 80% of them present only once. This clonotype was sampled from a female donor in good health, enrolled as a control in a pregnancy study. Sequenced material: CD8+ T cells from peripheral blood mononuclear cells, taken in the third trimester of pregnancy. This chain connects TRBV4-1 to TRBJ1-5, with a weak D call TRBD1 (6 bases). CDR3 nucleotides: TGCGCCAGCAGCCCACTAAATACAGGGTGGGATCAGCCCCAGCATTTT. Its translation is CASSPLNTGWDQPQHF.